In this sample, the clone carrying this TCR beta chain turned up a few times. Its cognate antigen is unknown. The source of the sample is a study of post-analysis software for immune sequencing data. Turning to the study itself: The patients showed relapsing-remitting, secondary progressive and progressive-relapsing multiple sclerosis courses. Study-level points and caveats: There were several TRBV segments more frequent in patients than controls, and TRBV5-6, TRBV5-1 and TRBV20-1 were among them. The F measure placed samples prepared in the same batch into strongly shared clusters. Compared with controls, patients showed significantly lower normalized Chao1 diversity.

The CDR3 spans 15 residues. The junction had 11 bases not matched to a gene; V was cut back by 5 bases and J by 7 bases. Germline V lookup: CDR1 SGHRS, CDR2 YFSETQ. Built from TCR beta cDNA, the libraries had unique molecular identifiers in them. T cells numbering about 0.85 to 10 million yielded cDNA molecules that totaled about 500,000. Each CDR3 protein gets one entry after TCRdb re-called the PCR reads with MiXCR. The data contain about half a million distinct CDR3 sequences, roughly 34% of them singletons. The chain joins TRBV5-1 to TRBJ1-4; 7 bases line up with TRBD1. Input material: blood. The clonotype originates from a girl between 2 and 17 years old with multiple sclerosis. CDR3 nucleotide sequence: TGCGCCAGCAGACCCCCGGGACAGCCTAGTGAAAAACTGTTTTTT. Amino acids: CASRPPGQPSEKLFF.